A single sample is the source of the 11 T cell receptor beta chains below, sequenced in a study of T-cell memory formation after mild COVID-19. TCRdb fed the 5' RACE reads into MiXCR, producing one record per CDR3 protein. The sample includes 380,000 or so distinct CDR3 sequences, 13% to 15% of them seen just once. Input material: PBMCs or a T cell subset sorted from them (not recorded which). All receptors come from a man aged 18-30 years who had mild COVID-19 (a few samples of this study predate the infection). Cell type and time point are not known.

The rearrangement joins TRBV4-1 to TRBJ2-1; D is perhaps TRBD2 (6 bases). CDR1 is MGHRA and CDR2 is YSYEKL in the germline V gene. Trimming left V 1 base short and J 0 bases short, with 7 bases between. The length of the CDR3 is 15 residues. CDR3 in amino acids: CASSQATSSYNEQFF. CDR3 DNA sequence: TGCGCCAGCAGCCAAGCGACTAGCTCCTACAATGAGCAGTTCTTC.

This clonotype turned up a few times. This rearrangement joins TRBV7-2 to TRBJ2-3; TRBD2 matches at 11 bases. The CDR3 spans 16 residues. The germline V gene encodes CDR1 SGHTA and CDR2 FQGNSA. CDR3 sequence reads: CATGASGGPSTDTQYF. CDR3 nucleotide sequence: TGTGCGACGGGGGCTAGCGGGGGGCCCAGCACAGATACGCAGTATTTT. Drawing the rest from reference TRBV7-2 and TRBJ2-3, the complete variable domain is GAGVSQSPSNKVTEKGKDVELRCDPISGHTALYWYRQSLGQGLEFLIYFQGNSAPDKSGLPSDRFSAERTGGSVSTLTIQRTQQEDSAVYLCATGASGGPSTDTQYFGPGTRLTVL.

The chain has TRBV11-3 and TRBJ2-3, with 9 bases aligning to TRBD2. The junction had 5 bases not matched to a gene; V was cut back by 5 bases and J by 2 bases. CDR1 and CDR2 from the germline V gene are SGHNT and YENEEA. CDR3 length: 15 amino acids. Here the CDR3 DNA reads TGTGCCAGCAGCGCCGGGACTAGCACCACAGATACGCAGTATTTT. Translating it yields CASSAGTSTTDTQYF.

This clonotype showed up just a few times. V is TRBV7-9 and J is TRBJ1-1, with no clear D. V shed 2 bases and J shed 1 base, with 8 bases lying between them. Germline-derived CDR1 and CDR2 are SEHNR and FQNEAQ (reference sequence). The CDR3 extends over 14 amino acids. The CDR3 is CASSLSTGNTEAFF. The CDR3 DNA is TGTGCCAGCAGCTTATCGACGGGGAACACTGAAGCTTTCTTT.

The chain joins TRBV7-9 to TRBJ2-5; no definite D call. V lost 5 bases and J 2 bases, leaving 18 bases between the germline ends. The CDR3 has 16 residues. Germline values: CDR1 SEHNR, CDR2 FQNEAQ (reference sequence). The CDR3 sequence: CASSHWATVVQETQYF. The CDR3 coding sequence is TGTGCCAGCAGCCACTGGGCCACAGTAGTACAAGAGACCCAGTACTTC.

This clonotype has more than one count but fewer than ten. The chain combines TRBV7-9 with TRBJ1-2; D is unresolved. Per germline, CDR1 SEHNR and CDR2 FQNEAQ (reference sequence). The CDR3 is made up of 13 amino acids. The V end was cut by 5 bases, the J end by 6 bases, with 13 bases between. This CDR3 is CASSPDGGNGYTF. The CDR3 DNA reads TGTGCCAGCAGCCCGGACGGTGGAAATGGCTACACCTTC.

The V gene is TRBV6-6, the J gene TRBJ1-5; the D is unclear. The CDR3 runs 12 residues. Trimming took 5 bases from V and 6 from J, leaving 8 bases between them. Germline-derived CDR1 and CDR2 are MNHNY and SVGAGI (reference sequence). CDR3 residues: CASSTDLQPQHF. The CDR3 coding sequence is TGTGCCAGCAGTACCGACCTTCAGCCCCAGCATTTT.

This clonotype was counted only a few times. The chain carries TRBV5-4 and TRBJ1-6; weak D call: TRBD1 (6 bases). This CDR3 region has 15 residues. The V gene's germline CDR1 is SGHNT and CDR2 YYREEE (reference sequence). V dropped 0 bases and J dropped 7 bases, with 11 bases sitting between them. CDR3 sequence (DNA): TGTGCCAGCAGCTTGGATACAGGGAGAAATTCACCCCTCCACTTT. Amino acid sequence: CASSLDTGRNSPLHF.

J is TRBJ2-7 and V is TRBV2, with D possibly being TRBD1 (5 bases). Trimming left V 4 bases short and J 2 bases short, with 12 bases between. Germline loops: CDR1 SNHLY, CDR2 FYNNEI. This CDR3 comprises 14 residues. The chain's CDR3 is CASSVIDSTYEQYV. As DNA, the CDR3 is TGTGCCAGCAGTGTCATCGACAGCACCTACGAGCAGTACGTC.

This clonotype was recorded a few times. This chain connects TRBV7-9 to TRBJ2-1, with D perhaps given as TRBD1 or TRBD2 (5 bases each). The V and J ends lost 5 bases and 4 bases respectively, with 15 bases between them. The CDR3 contains 15 residues. Germline CDR1 and CDR2: SEHNR and FQNEAQ (reference sequence). The CDR3: CASSTPGPRYNEQFF. The CDR3 nucleotides read TGTGCCAGCAGCACCCCGGGACCGAGATACAATGAGCAGTTCTTC. Filled out from reference TRBV7-9 and TRBJ2-1, the complete variable domain reads DTGVSQNPRHKITKRGQNVTFRCDPISEHNRLYWYRQTLGQGPEFLTYFQNEAQLEKSRLLSDRFSAERPKGSFSTLEIQRTEQGDSAMYLCASSTPGPRYNEQFFGPGTRLTVL.

The rearrangement links TRBV9 to TRBJ2-2; D call uncertain. With 4 bases removed from V and 6 bases from J, the gap between germline ends came to 13 bases. This CDR3 has 14 amino acids. Germline V gives CDR1 SGDLS, CDR2 YYNGEE. The CDR3 DNA sequence: TGTGCCAGCAGCAAAACAGAACCTTCCGGGGAGCTGTTTTTT. Translating it yields CASSKTEPSGELFF.